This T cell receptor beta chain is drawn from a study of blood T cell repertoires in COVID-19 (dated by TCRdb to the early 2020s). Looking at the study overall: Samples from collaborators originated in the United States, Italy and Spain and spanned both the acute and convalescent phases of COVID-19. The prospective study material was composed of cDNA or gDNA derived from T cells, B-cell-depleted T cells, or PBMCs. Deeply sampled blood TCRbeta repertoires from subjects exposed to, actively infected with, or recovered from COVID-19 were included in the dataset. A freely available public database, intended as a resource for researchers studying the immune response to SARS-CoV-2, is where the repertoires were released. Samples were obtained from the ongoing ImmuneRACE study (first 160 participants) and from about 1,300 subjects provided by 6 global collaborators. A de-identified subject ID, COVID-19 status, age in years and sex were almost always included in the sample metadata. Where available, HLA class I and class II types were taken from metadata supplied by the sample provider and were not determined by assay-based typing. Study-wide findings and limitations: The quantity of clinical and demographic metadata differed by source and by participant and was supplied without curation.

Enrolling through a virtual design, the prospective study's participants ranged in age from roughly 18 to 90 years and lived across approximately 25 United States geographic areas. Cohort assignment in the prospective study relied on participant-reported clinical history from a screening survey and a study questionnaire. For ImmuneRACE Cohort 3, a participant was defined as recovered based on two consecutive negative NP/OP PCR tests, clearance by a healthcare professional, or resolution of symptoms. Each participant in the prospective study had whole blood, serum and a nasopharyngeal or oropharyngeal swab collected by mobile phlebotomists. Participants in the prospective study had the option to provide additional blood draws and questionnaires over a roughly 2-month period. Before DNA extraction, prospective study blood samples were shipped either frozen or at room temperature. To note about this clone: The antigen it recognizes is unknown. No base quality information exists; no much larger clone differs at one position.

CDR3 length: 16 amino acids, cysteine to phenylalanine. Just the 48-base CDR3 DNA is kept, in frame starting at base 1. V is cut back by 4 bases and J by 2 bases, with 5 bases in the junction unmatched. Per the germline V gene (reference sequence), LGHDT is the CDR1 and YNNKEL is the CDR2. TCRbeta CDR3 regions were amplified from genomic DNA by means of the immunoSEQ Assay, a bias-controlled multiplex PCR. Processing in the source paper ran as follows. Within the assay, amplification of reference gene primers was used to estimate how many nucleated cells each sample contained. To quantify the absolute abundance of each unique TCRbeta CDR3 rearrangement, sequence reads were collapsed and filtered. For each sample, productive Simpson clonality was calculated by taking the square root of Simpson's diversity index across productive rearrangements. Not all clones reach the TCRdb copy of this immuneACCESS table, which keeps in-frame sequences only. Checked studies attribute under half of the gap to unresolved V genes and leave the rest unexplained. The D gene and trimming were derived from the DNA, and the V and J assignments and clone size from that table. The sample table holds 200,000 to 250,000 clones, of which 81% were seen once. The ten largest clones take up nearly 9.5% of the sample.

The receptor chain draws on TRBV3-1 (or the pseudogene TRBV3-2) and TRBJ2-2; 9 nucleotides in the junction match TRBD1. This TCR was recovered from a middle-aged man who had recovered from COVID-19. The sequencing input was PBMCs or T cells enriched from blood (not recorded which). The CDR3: CASSLRTGDNTGELFF. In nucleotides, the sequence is TGTGCCAGCAGCCTCCGGACAGGGGACAACACCGGGGAGCTGTTTTTT.